One sample yielded the 30 T cell receptor beta chains listed below, sequenced in a study of T cell changes during pregnancy in multiple sclerosis. Using immunoSEQ multiplex PCR, the repertoire was profiled, and TCRdb retains in-frame clones only, with some absent. The profile shows tens of thousands of clones, 85% to 95% of them singletons. The specimen was peripheral blood, collected in the third trimester of pregnancy. The receptor source for this set is a female donor in good health, enrolled as a control in a pregnancy study.

This chain connects TRBV9 to TRBJ2-3, with 7 bases identical to TRBD2. V gave up 0 bases and J gave up 4 bases; unmatched junction bases: 11. Germline CDR1 and CDR2: SGDLS and YYNGEE. CDR3 length equals 17 residues. The CDR3 sequence: CASSVDGLAVASDTQYF. As DNA, the CDR3 is TGTGCCAGCAGCGTAGATGGGCTAGCGGTCGCCTCAGATACGCAGTATTTT.

This clone was recorded a few times. The chain is built from TRBV19 and TRBJ1-1; no reliable D call. Per germline, CDR1 LNHDA and CDR2 SQIVND (reference sequence). The length of the CDR3 is 14 residues. V lost 3 bases to trimming and J lost 5 bases, with 13 bases between them. The chain's CDR3 is CASSIGPGGTEAFF. CDR3 DNA: TGTGCCAGTAGTATCGGGCCCGGAGGGACTGAAGCTTTCTTT.

CDR3 bases: TGTGCCAGCAGCCCAGGGACTAGCGGGAGGGCCTTCTACGAGCAGTACTTC. This gives the protein CASSPGTSGRAFYEQYF. This chain connects TRBV7-9 to TRBJ2-7, with 16 bases fitting TRBD2. J gave up 3 bases and V 5 bases, and 7 bases lay outside the gene matches. The CDR3 is made up of 17 amino acids. CDR1 and CDR2 from the germline V gene are SEHNR and FQNEAQ (reference sequence).

This chain links TRBV27 with TRBJ2-7, with 10 nucleotides matching TRBD2. This CDR3 contains 15 residues. Germline V gene sequence: CDR1 MNHEY, CDR2 SMNVEV (reference sequence). With 3 bases clipped from V and 5 bases from J, the junction kept 7 bases outside the gene matches. CDR3 DNA: TGTGCCAGCAGTTTCGTGCTAGCGGGAGCCCACGAGCAGTACTTC. The encoded protein is CASSFVLAGAHEQYF.

The CDR3 DNA reads as TGTGCCAGCAGTGTTAGGACAGGGGTTACTGAAGCTTTCTTT. Translating gives CASSVRTGVTEAFF. The V call is TRBV2, the J call TRBJ1-1, with 9 bases that match TRBD1. Germline V gene lookup returns CDR1 SNHLY and CDR2 FYNNEI. There are 14 residues in the CDR3. The V and J ends lost 4 bases and 5 bases, in that order; junction bases with no gene match: 5.

V gene TRBV7-2 combines with J gene TRBJ2-7; 8 nucleotides agree with TRBD1. After removal of 3 bases from V and 5 bases from J, the junction contained 6 bases not matched to a gene. Per germline, CDR1 SGHTA and CDR2 FQGNSA. The CDR3 is 14 amino acids. CDR3 DNA: TGTGCCAGCAGCTTCGACAGGGGTGAGCACGAGCAGTACTTC. Amino acid sequence: CASSFDRGEHEQYF.

The chain employs TRBV6-1 and TRBJ2-2; 9 bases match TRBD1. CDR1 MNHNS and CDR2 SASEGT come from the germline V gene. This CDR3 has 16 residues. Germline trimming cut 4 bases from V and 7 bases from J; bases unmatched to any gene: 10. Here the CDR3 DNA reads TGTGCCAGCAGTGGAGTTCTACAGGGGGCGAACGGGGAGCTGTTTTTT. Its protein product is CASSGVLQGANGELFF.

CDR3 DNA sequence: TGTGCCACCAGCAGTTCGGATGAGCAGTTCTTC. As protein: CATSSSDEQFF. V and J are TRBV15 and TRBJ2-1; D remains ambiguous. V was pared by 3 bases and J by 8 bases, with 5 bases between. The germline gives CDR1 LNHNV, CDR2 YYDKDF (reference sequence). The CDR3 has 11 residues.

CDR3 sequence reads: CASSLVLGGNTEAFF. Here the CDR3 DNA reads TGTGCCAGCAGCTTAGTCCTCGGTGGGAACACTGAAGCTTTCTTT. The chain joins TRBV5-8 to TRBJ1-1, with D unresolved. Germline V gene sequence: CDR1 SGHTS, CDR2 YDEGEE. Deletions cut 2 bases from V and 1 base from J, with 12 bases between. The CDR3 is 15 residues long. The full variable domain, its missing parts supplied by reference TRBV5-8 and TRBJ1-1, is EAGVTQSPTHLIKTRGQQATLRCSPISGHTSVYWYQQALGLGLQFLLWYDEGEERNRGNFPPRFSGRQFPNYSSELNVNALELEDSALYLCASSLVLGGNTEAFFGQGTRLTVV.

The chain is built from TRBV4-3 and TRBJ2-3, with TRBD2 matching 11 bases. Germline CDR1 is LGHNA and CDR2 is YSLEER. This CDR3 region has 16 residues. Trimming at V came to 2 bases and at J to 2 bases, leaving 3 bases not matched to a gene. The CDR3 DNA reads TGCGCCAGCAGCCAAAAGACTAGCGGGGTCACAGATACGCAGTATTTT. Amino acid sequence: CASSQKTSGVTDTQYF.

CDR3 sequence (DNA): TGTGCCAGCAGTTACTCGGGGGACAGGTCCTACGAGCAGTACTTC. Its protein product is CASSYSGDRSYEQYF. This chain links TRBV6-5 with TRBJ2-7; 8 bases map to TRBD1. V lost 0 bases and J lost 1; bases outside the gene matches: 2. The CDR3 contains 15 residues. Per the germline V gene, CDR1 is MNHEY and CDR2 is SVGAGI.

The chain combines TRBV5-1 with TRBJ2-5; no definite D call. The V end lost 0 bases, the J end lost 2 bases, and 11 bases lay between the germline ends. The CDR3 contains 15 residues. Germline V gene data show CDR1 as SGHRS and CDR2 as YFSETQ. CDR3 amino acids: CASSLARTVQETQYF. CDR3 nucleotides: TGCGCCAGCAGCTTGGCGCGCACAGTTCAAGAGACCCAGTACTTC.

CDR3 nucleotide sequence: TGTGCCAGCGGCGGGACTAGCGGGATAGGAGAGCAGTTCTTC. Protein product: CASGGTSGIGEQFF. The chain carries TRBV2 and TRBJ2-1, with 13 bases fitting TRBD2. After removal of 8 bases from V and 10 bases from J, the junction contained 8 bases not matched to a gene. Looked up from germline, CDR1 is SNHLY and CDR2 is FYNNEI. The CDR3 is 14 residues long.

V is TRBV27 and J is TRBJ1-6; possibly TRBD1 for D (6 bases). The germline V gene has CDR1 MNHEY and CDR2 SMNVEV (reference sequence). The CDR3 has 13 residues. The ends were cut back, 6 bases at V and 5 bases at J, with 8 bases in the middle. The CDR3 region is CASRWTDNSPLHF. The CDR3 nucleotides are TGTGCCAGCAGGTGGACAGATAATTCACCCCTCCACTTT.

This clone was recorded once. The CDR3 loop reads CAWSVTAYTF. The CDR3 nucleotides read TGTGCCTGGAGTGTAACAGCCTACACCTTC. The rearrangement joins TRBV30 to TRBJ1-2; D gene ambiguous. Per germline, CDR1 GTSNPN and CDR2 SVGIG (reference sequence). The CDR3 spans 10 residues. Trimming pared 0 bases from V and 10 bases from J, leaving 6 bases between.

This clone was seen a few times. CDR3 in amino acids: CASSFLREAGELFF. The CDR3 nucleotides are TGTGCCAGCAGCTTTTTGCGGGAGGCCGGGGAGCTGTTTTTT. V usage is TRBV11-2 and J usage is TRBJ2-2, with 8 bases matching TRBD2. Germline CDR1 reads SGHAT; CDR2 reads FQNNGV. The CDR3 spans 14 residues. J gave up 6 bases and V 3 bases, and 3 bases lay outside the gene matches.

The chain links TRBV6-6 to TRBJ1-4; 10 bases map to TRBD1. Trimming cost V 6 bases and J 8 bases; bases outside gene matches: 12. The CDR3 runs 16 residues. Germline CDR1 MNHNY, CDR2 SVGAGI (reference sequence). The CDR3 nucleotides read TGTGCCAGCAGGAGGACAGGGGGAGCCTATGCCGAAAAACTGTTTTTT. It encodes CASRRTGGAYAEKLFF.

This chain connects TRBV28 to TRBJ2-5; no clear D. Germline V gene data show CDR1 as MDHEN and CDR2 as SYDVKM. V lost 5 bases, J lost 5 bases, and 3 bases lay in between. CDR3 length: 10 residues. The CDR3 DNA reads TGTGCCAGCAGTGCGGAGACCCAGTACTTC. Protein: CASSAETQYF. Looking up the rest from reference TRBV28 and TRBJ2-5 gives the full variable domain: DVKVTQSSRYLVKRTGEKVFLECVQDMDHENMFWYRQDPGLGLRLIYFSYDVKMKEKGDIPEGYSVSREKKERFSLILESASTNQTSMYLCASSAETQYFGPGTRLLVL.

The chain combines TRBV5-1 with TRBJ1-4; unclear D gene. The ends were cut back, 3 bases at V and 2 bases at J, with 11 bases in the middle. The CDR3 has 15 residues. Germline CDR1 reads SGHRS; CDR2 reads YFSETQ. The CDR3 protein is CASSSKAGTNEKLFF. CDR3 DNA sequence: TGCGCCAGCAGCTCGAAGGCAGGTACTAATGAAAAACTGTTTTTT.

The chain combines TRBV15 with TRBJ2-3, with a weak D call TRBD2 (6 bases). V shed 6 bases and J shed 3 bases, with 16 bases lying between them. Germline V CDR1 and CDR2: LNHNV, YYDKDF (reference sequence). This CDR3 has 15 residues. CDR3 amino acids: CATSGLAISTDTQYF. The CDR3 bases are TGTGCCACCAGTGGGCTAGCGATAAGTACAGATACGCAGTATTTT.

The V and J genes are TRBV7-2 and TRBJ1-6, with TRBD1 as a possible D gene (5 bases). The V end was cut by 11 bases, the J end by 4 bases, with 15 bases between. The germline gives CDR1 SGHTA, CDR2 FQGNSA. The CDR3 is 14 residues long. The CDR3 nucleotides read TGTGCCGGGCGGGGGGGGGATTATAATTCACCCCTCCACTTT. Translation: CAGRGGDYNSPLHF.

The chain uses TRBV11-3 and TRBJ2-1, with D maybe TRBD2 (5 bases). The V and J ends lost 1 base and 2 bases respectively, with 12 bases between them. This CDR3 has 16 residues. Germline CDR1 is SGHNT and CDR2 is YENEEA. The CDR3, as DNA: TGTGCCAGCAGCTTAGGACGGGGAGAGACCTACAATGAGCAGTTCTTC. Protein product: CASSLGRGETYNEQFF.

The rearrangement uses TRBV29-1 and TRBJ2-1; D may be TRBD2 (6 bases). The CDR3 sequence is 11 residues long. Germline CDR1 is SQVTM and CDR2 is ANQGSEA. The CDR3 nucleotides are TGCAGTCCTAGGGAGGCCGGTGAGCAGTTCTTC. It yields the protein CSPREAGEQFF.

The chain couples TRBV6-6 to TRBJ1-4; TRBD1 aligns across 7 bases. Germline V gene data show CDR1 as MNHNY and CDR2 as SVGAGI (reference sequence). V shed 0 bases and J 8 bases; nucleotides not matched to a gene: 6. The CDR3 runs to 15 residues. The CDR3 reads CASSYSRQGGEKLFF. The CDR3 region has the DNA TGTGCCAGCAGTTACTCCAGACAGGGAGGAGAAAAACTGTTTTTT.

This rearrangement joins TRBV20-1 to TRBJ1-2, with D possibly being TRBD1 (5 bases). The CDR3 runs 11 residues. The V and J ends lost 5 bases and 8 bases respectively, with 12 bases between them. Germline CDR1 and CDR2: DFQATT and SNEGSKA (reference sequence). The CDR3 sequence is CSAPGRGGYTF. In DNA, the CDR3 is TGCAGTGCTCCAGGGAGGGGCGGCTACACCTTC.

V gene TRBV27 combines with J gene TRBJ1-6; D possibly corresponds to TRBD1 (5 bases). The CDR3 consists of 15 residues. Germline loops: CDR1 MNHEY, CDR2 SMNVEV (reference sequence). Trimming left V 6 bases short and J 9 bases short, with 18 bases between. In DNA form, the CDR3 reads TGTGCCAGCAGGAGTGGAGGGGCGTATGCTTCACCCCTCCACTTT. Encoded protein: CASRSGGAYASPLHF.

This clone was found once. This chain joins TRBV25-1 and TRBJ1-1; a possible D gene is TRBD1 (5 bases). V was clipped by 6 bases and J by 2 bases, with 10 bases between them. CDR1 and CDR2 (germline): MGHDK, SYGVNS. The CDR3 contains 13 residues. CDR3 DNA: TGTGCCAGCAGCCAGGGCCAAAACACTGAAGCTTTCTTT. This sequence encodes CASSQGQNTEAFF.

This clone showed up many times. The rearrangement joins TRBV6-1 to TRBJ2-5; D uncertain. The CDR3 is 15 residues long. The V gene lost 0 bases and the J gene lost 4 bases, with 12 bases spanning the gap. Germline V gene data show CDR1 as MNHNS and CDR2 as SASEGT. CDR3 loop: CASSEAMGSPETQYF. In DNA form, the CDR3 reads TGTGCCAGCAGTGAAGCGATGGGTAGCCCAGAGACCCAGTACTTC.

The V and J genes are TRBV11-2 and TRBJ2-5; 7 bases line up with TRBD2. Germline V CDR1 and CDR2: SGHAT, FQNNGV. CDR3 size: 14 residues. V shed 3 bases, J shed 2 bases, and the junction held 3 bases outside the gene matches. The chain's CDR3 is CASSLWGGQETQYF. As DNA, the CDR3 is TGTGCCAGCAGCTTGTGGGGGGGGCAAGAGACCCAGTACTTC.

The chain employs TRBV6-5 and TRBJ1-4; D gene uncertain. The CDR3 length is 13 residues. V was pared by 7 bases and J by 8 bases, with 14 bases between. In germline, CDR1 is MNHEY, CDR2 SVGAGI. CDR3 DNA sequence: TGTGCCAGCAAAACGAGCTCCGAGGAAAAACTGTTTTTT. Amino acids: CASKTSSEEKLFF.